Listed below are T cell receptor beta chains from one sample, sequenced in a study of CD8 T cells in Susac syndrome. Using its own MiXCR run on the immunoSEQ multiplex PCR reads, TCRdb lists one record per CDR3 protein. The sample carries 140,000 to 150,000 distinct CDR3 sequences, roughly 95% recorded once. The sequenced sample was CD4+ T cells from PBMCs. The origin of the receptors is a human donor with Susac syndrome. Both conserved end residues are part of each CDR3. D genes are given only for firm matches. Only part of the rows carry a size: once, few, many, or a class if the clone is expanded.

. . TRBJ1-5 TRBV7-9 TGTGCCAGCAGCCCCGGGGCAGGGTATCAGCCCCAGCATTTT CASSPGAGYQPQHF
. . TRBJ2-2 TRBV10-3 TGTGCCATCAGTGGAGCAGGACCTAACACCGGGGAGCTGTTTTTT CAISGAGPNTGELFF
. TRBD2 TRBJ2-7 TRBV6-5 TGTGCCAGCAGGCAAAGCGGGAGGTGGTCCTACGAGCAGTACTTC CASRQSGRWSYEQYF
. TRBD2 TRBJ2-5 TRBV11-2 TGTGCCAGCAGCTTAGCCCCCGGGACTAGCGGGAGTGGAGAGACCCAGTACTTC CASSLAPGTSGSGETQYF
. . TRBJ1-6 TRBV4-2 TGTGCCAGCAGCCAAGAGGACACCAGCTATAATTCACCCCTCCACTTT CASSQEDTSYNSPLHF
once . TRBJ1-1 TRBV15 TGTGCCACCAGCAGAGGTCCGCTGAATGTTGAAGCTTTCTTT CATSRGPLNVEAFF
. . TRBJ2-3 TRBV20-1 TGCAGTGCTCTTACCACCAAAGATACGCAGTATTTT CSALTTKDTQYF
. . TRBJ2-1 TRBV4-1 TGCGCCAGCAGCCAAGTAGGAAGGCTATACAATGAGCAGTTCTTC CASSQVGRLYNEQFF
. TRBD1 TRBJ2-7 TRBV5-1 TGCGCCAGCAGCATTGGGACAGCCCACGAGCAGTACTTC CASSIGTAHEQYF
. TRBD2 TRBJ2-1 TRBV5-1 TGCGCCAGCAGCTTGGGTCGGACTAGCGGGGGTGATGAGCAGTTCTTC CASSLGRTSGGDEQFF
. TRBD2 TRBJ2-1 TRBV20-1 TGCAGTGCTAGAGATCCCCTAGCGGGAGGGACGAGCTCCTACAATGAGCAGTTCTTC CSARDPLAGGTSSYNEQFF
. . TRBJ1-2 TRBV20-1 TGCAGTGCTGAGGGGGAGGGGAGCTATGGCTACACCTTC CSAEGEGSYGYTF